The 7 T cell receptor beta chains presented below share a single source sample, sequenced in a study of OX40 agonist ivuxolimab in advanced cancers. Sequenced by immunoSEQ multiplex PCR; TCRdb stores in-frame clones only, minus some. The repertoire holds tens of thousands of clones, with about 83% as singletons. The sample in question was CD4+ or CD8+ T cells sorted from blood, obtained in a trial of the OX40 agonist ivuxolimab. All receptors derive from an adult with an advanced solid tumor such as melanoma, head and neck, liver or kidney cancer.

The chain employs TRBV19 and TRBJ2-1; the D gene is possibly TRBD2 (6 bases). The CDR3 has 17 residues. V lost 4 bases and J 7 bases, leaving 23 bases between the germline ends. CDR1 and CDR2 from the germline V gene are LNHDA and SQIVND (reference sequence). The CDR3 DNA reads TGTGCCAGTAGTACCCCCATAGTCGCGGGGAGAGGGAATGAGCAGTTCTTC. Translated, it gives CASSTPIVAGRGNEQFF.

This chain uses TRBV30 with TRBJ1-4; D perhaps matches TRBD1 (6 bases). This CDR3 has 14 amino acids. Germline lookup yields CDR1 GTSNPN and CDR2 SVGIG (reference sequence). Between the trimmed V and J ends, which lost 6 bases and 4 bases, there was a span of 15 bases. CDR3 residues: CACPSGGLNEKLFF. The CDR3 coding sequence is TGTGCCTGCCCGTCGGGGGGCCTTAATGAAAAACTGTTTTTT.

The V call is TRBV6-5, the J call TRBJ1-1, with TRBD1 as a possible D gene (5 bases). The germline V and J ends were trimmed by 2 bases and 1 base, with 14 bases remaining between them. Germline V gives CDR1 MNHEY, CDR2 SVGAGI. This CDR3 comprises 16 residues. The CDR3 sequence: CASSYAVGDKNTEAFF. The CDR3 DNA reads as TGTGCCAGCAGTTACGCAGTAGGGGATAAGAACACTGAAGCTTTCTTT.

The V gene is TRBV14, the J gene TRBJ2-7; D possibly corresponds to TRBD2 (6 bases). This CDR3 spans 14 amino acids. Germline values: CDR1 SGHDN, CDR2 FVKESK. Trimming stripped 1 base from V and 5 bases from J, with 12 bases between. CDR3 sequence: CASSQVAGRNEQYF. CDR3 bases: TGTGCCAGCAGCCAAGTCGCGGGGAGAAACGAGCAGTACTTC.

The V and J genes are TRBV29-1 and TRBJ1-2, with a weak D call TRBD1 (5 bases). The CDR3 length is 14 residues. With 5 bases removed from V and 5 bases from J, the gap between germline ends came to 18 bases. Per germline, CDR1 SQVTM and CDR2 ANQGSEA. This CDR3 is CSVLERGRAYGYTF. The CDR3 DNA reads as TGCAGCGTTCTAGAGCGGGGGAGGGCATATGGCTACACCTTC.

The CDR3 protein is CASRPSSSGNTIYF. The CDR3 DNA sequence: TGTGCCAGCAGGCCAAGTTCGTCTGGAAACACCATATATTTT. The chain combines TRBV7-9 with TRBJ1-3; no firm D call. The V end was cut by 6 bases, the J end by 1 base, with 10 bases between. Germline-derived CDR1 and CDR2 are SEHNR and FQNEAQ (reference sequence). This CDR3 has 14 amino acids.

This sequence joins TRBV6-5 and TRBJ1-2; no firm D call. V shed 5 bases and J shed 2 bases, with 12 bases lying between them. CDR3 length: 14 amino acids. Germline V gives CDR1 MNHEY, CDR2 SVGAGI. CDR3 DNA: TGTGCCAGCAGTAGGACGGGTTGGAACTATGGCTACACCTTC. It encodes CASSRTGWNYGYTF.